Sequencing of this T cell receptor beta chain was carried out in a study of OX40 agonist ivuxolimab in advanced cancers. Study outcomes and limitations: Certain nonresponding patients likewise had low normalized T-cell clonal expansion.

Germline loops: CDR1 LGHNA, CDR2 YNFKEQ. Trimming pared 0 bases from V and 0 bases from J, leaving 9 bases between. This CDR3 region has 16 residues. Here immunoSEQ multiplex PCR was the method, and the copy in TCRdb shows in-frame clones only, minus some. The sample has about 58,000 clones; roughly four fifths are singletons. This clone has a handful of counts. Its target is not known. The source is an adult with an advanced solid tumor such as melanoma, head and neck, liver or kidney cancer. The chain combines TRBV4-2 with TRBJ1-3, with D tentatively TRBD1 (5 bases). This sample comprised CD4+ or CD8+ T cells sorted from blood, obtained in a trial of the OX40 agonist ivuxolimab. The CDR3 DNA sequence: TGTGCCAGCAGCCAAGATGCAGGGCGCTCTGGAAACACCATATATTTT. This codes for CASSQDAGRSGNTIYF.